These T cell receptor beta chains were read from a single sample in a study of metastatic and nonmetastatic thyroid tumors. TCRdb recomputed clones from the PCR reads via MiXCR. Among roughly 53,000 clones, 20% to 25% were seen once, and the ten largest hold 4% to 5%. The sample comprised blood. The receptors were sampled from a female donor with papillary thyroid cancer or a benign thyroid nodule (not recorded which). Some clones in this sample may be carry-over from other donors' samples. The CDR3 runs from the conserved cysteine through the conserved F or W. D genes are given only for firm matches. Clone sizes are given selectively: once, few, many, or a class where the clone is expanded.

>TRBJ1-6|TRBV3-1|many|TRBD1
TGTGCCAGCAGCCAAGCGCGAATCACCCAGGGGGCAGGATCACCCCTCCACTTT
CASSQARITQGAGSPLHF
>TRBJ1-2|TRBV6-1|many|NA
TGTGCCAGCACCGGGTGGGGGGCCGCTAACTATGGCTACACCTTC
CASTGWGAANYGYTF
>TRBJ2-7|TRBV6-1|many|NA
TGTGCCAGCAGTGAAACTGGGGTTCAGGGCCGGCAGTACTTC
CASSETGVQGRQYF
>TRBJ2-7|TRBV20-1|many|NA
TGCAGTGCTAGATTTGGTACCGAGCAGTACTTC
CSARFGTEQYF
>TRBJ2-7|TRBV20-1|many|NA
TGCAGTGCCCCGGATCTCTTTCTACGCGAGCAGTACTTC
CSAPDLFLREQYF
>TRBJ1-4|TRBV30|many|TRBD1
TGTGCCTGCTGGAGGGGACAGGGGGCGGAAAAACTGTTTTTT
CACWRGQGAEKLFF
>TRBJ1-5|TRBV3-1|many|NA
TGTGCCAGCAGCCCCGGCGGGGGGTCCAATCAGCCCCAGCATTTT
CASSPGGGSNQPQHF
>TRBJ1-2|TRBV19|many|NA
TGTGCCAGTAGTCGGGCTCGCTATGGCTACACCTTC
CASSRARYGYTF
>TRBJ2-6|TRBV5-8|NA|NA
TGTGCCAGCAGCTTGTGGACAGCCACTGGGGCCAACGTCCTGCCTTTC
CASSLWTATGANVLPF
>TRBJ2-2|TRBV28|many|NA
TGTGGAACGGCCGGGGACACCGGGGAGCTGTTTTTT
CGTAGDTGELFF
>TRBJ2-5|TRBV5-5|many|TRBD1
TGTGCCAGCTACCGGGACAGGGTACTGGAGACCCAGTACTTC
CASYRDRVLETQYF
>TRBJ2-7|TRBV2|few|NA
TGTGCCAGCAGTTACCAGGCGGCAATCTACGAGCAGTACTTC
CASSYQAAIYEQYF
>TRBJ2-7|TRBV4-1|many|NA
TGCGCCAGCAGCCAAGGGGCAGTCAGCGGGGAGCAGTACTTC
CASSQGAVSGEQYF
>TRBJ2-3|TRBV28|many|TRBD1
TGTGCCAGCAGTCTCGGGACAGGCACAGATACGCAGTATTTT
CASSLGTGTDTQYF
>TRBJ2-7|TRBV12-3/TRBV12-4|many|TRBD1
TGTGCCAGCAGTTTATGGCAGGGGGCGTCCGAGCAGTACTTC
CASSLWQGASEQYF
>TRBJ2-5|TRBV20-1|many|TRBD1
TGCAGTGCTACAACCCCCAGGGGGCAGACGGAGACCCAGTACTTC
CSATTPRGQTETQYF
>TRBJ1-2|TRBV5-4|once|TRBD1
TGTGCCAGCAGTGGCCCACAGGGGGTACCTTATGGCTACCCCTTC
CASSGPQGVPYGYPF
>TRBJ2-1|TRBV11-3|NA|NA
TGTGCCAGCAGCTCACCCCTGGACCATGGGCAGTTCTTC
CASSSPLDHGQFF
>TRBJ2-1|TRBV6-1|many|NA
TGTGCCAGTAAAGGGACGTCCGAGAGTAATGAGCAGTTCTTC
CASKGTSESNEQFF
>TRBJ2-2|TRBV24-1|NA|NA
TGTGCCACCAGTGATTTAGGATGGAGGTCCCGTGGCACCGGGGAGCTGTTTTTT
CATSDLGWRSRGTGELFF
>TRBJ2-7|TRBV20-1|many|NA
TGCAGTGCTAGTCTCGAGGTCACCTACGAGCAGTACTTC
CSASLEVTYEQYF
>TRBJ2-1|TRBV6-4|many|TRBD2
TGTGCCAGCAGTGAACTACTAGCGGGAGTAAAAAATGAGCAGTTCTTC
CASSELLAGVKNEQFF
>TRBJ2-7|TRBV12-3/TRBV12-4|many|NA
TGTGCCAGCAGTTTAGTTGGCGGCCGGCAGTACTTC
CASSLVGGRQYF
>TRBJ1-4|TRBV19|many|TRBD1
TGTGCCACTAACGCCGGGACAGGGTATGAAAAACTGTTTTTT
CATNAGTGYEKLFF
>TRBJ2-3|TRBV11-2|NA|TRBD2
TGTGCCAGCAGCGCGTCTAGCGGGAACAAAGATACACAGTATTTT
CASSASSGNKDTQYF
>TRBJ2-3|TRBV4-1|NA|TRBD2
TGCGCCAGCACCCTTATAGCGGGATCTTGGACAGATACGCAGTATTTT
CASTLIAGSWTDTQYF
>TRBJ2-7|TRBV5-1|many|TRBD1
TGCGCCAGCAGCCTAGGGGGCACGATGTCGGGGGAGCAGTACTTC
CASSLGGTMSGEQYF
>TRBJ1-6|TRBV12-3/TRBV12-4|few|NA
TGTGCCGGCAGTACACGGGGGGGTTCGATTAATTCACCCCTCCACTTT
CAGSTRGGSINSPLHF
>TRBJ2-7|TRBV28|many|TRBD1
TGTGCCAGCAGTTTATCTCGACAGGGCCCCTACGAGCAGTACTTC
CASSLSRQGPYEQYF
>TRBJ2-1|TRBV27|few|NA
TGTGCCAGCAGGGACCAGACACTAGTGGGTGGTGATCAGTTCTTC
CASRDQTLVGGDQFF
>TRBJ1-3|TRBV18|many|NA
TGTGCCAGCTCACCACCGCGGGGGGCGCCGGGAAACACCATATATTTT
CASSPPRGAPGNTIYF
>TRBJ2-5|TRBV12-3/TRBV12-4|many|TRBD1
TGTGCCAGCAGCTCCCACAGACAGGGGGCACTGGAGACCCAGTACTTC
CASSSHRQGALETQYF